These 24 T cell receptor beta chains came from one sample sequenced in a study of shared clonotypes between healthy human individuals. Generated by immunoSEQ multiplex PCR, the TCRdb table keeps only in-frame clones and is missing some. The sample has 550,000 to 700,000 clones; around four fifths are singletons. Sequenced material: memory CD4+ T cells sorted from blood. The subset is: CD45RA-negative fraction. Source of these receptors: a woman aged 30 to 39 in good health.

V usage is TRBV5-4 and J usage is TRBJ2-2; no clear D. Germline lookup yields CDR1 SGHNT and CDR2 YYREEE (reference sequence). CDR3 length: 17 residues. The germline V and J ends were trimmed by 4 bases and 0 bases, with 16 bases remaining between them. This CDR3 is CASSPLSAEANTGELFF. CDR3 coding DNA: TGTGCCAGCAGCCCTTTGTCGGCTGAAGCGAACACCGGGGAGCTGTTTTTT.

The chain is built from TRBV19 and TRBJ1-2; TRBD1 agrees at 10 bases. The junction had 3 bases not matched to a gene; V was cut back by 5 bases and J by 6 bases. The length of the CDR3 is 13 residues. Germline CDR1 and CDR2: LNHDA and SQIVND (reference sequence). CDR3 DNA: TGTGCCAGTAGTCGAGGACAGGGGGATGGCTACACCTTC. Translating it yields CASSRGQGDGYTF.

The chain joins TRBV5-1 to TRBJ1-1; a possible D gene is TRBD1 (6 bases). CDR3 size: 13 residues. V lost 0 bases to trimming and J lost 8 bases, with 11 bases between them. Germline CDR1 is SGHRS and CDR2 is YFSETQ. The CDR3 sequence is CASSLDWGGEAFF. CDR3 nucleotide sequence: TGCGCCAGCAGCTTGGATTGGGGGGGCGAAGCTTTCTTT.

This rearrangement joins TRBV5-5 to TRBJ2-7; 9 nucleotides align to TRBD1. CDR1 is SGHKS, CDR2 YYEKEE, per germline (reference sequence). V gave up 4 bases and J gave up 3 bases; unmatched junction bases: 11. CDR3 length equals 16 residues. Here the CDR3 DNA reads TGTGCCAGCAGCCGACGACTCCAGGACAGGGGCTACGAGCAGTACTTC. This sequence encodes CASSRRLQDRGYEQYF.

The genes are TRBV2 and TRBJ1-5, with TRBD1 as a possible D gene (5 bases). The V gene lost 4 bases and the J gene lost 6 bases, with 16 bases spanning the gap. Germline CDR1 reads SNHLY; CDR2 reads FYNNEI. The CDR3 has 15 residues. CDR3 nucleotide sequence: TGTGCCAGCAGTGTTGGGGGGGGGACTAGTCAGCCCCAGCATTTT. Translated: CASSVGGGTSQPQHF.

V is TRBV7-2 and J is TRBJ1-3; possibly TRBD1 for D (5 bases). V dropped 1 base and J dropped 4 bases, with 11 bases sitting between them. The CDR3 has 15 amino acids. Germline values: CDR1 SGHTA, CDR2 FQGNSA. Written as DNA, the CDR3 is TGTGCCAGCAGCTTAGGATCGGGGCCCGGAAACACCATATATTTT. Residues: CASSLGSGPGNTIYF.

The CDR3 reads CASSQVQSYEQYF. For the CDR3, the DNA is TGTGCCAGCAGCCAAGTTCAGTCCTACGAGCAGTACTTC. V and J are TRBV14 and TRBJ2-7; D not certain. This CDR3 has 13 amino acids. Trimming removed 1 base at V and 1 base at J, with 5 bases between. Per germline, CDR1 SGHDN and CDR2 FVKESK.

The sample holds one count of this clone. CDR3 DNA sequence: TGTGCCAGTTCTGAAGTGAGCCGCGGCGAGCAGTACTTC. This gives the protein CASSEVSRGEQYF. This chain joins TRBV19 and TRBJ2-7; no firm D call. The germline V gene encodes CDR1 LNHDA and CDR2 SQIVND (reference sequence). V lost 8 bases and J lost 6, with 17 bases in between. This CDR3 has 13 residues.

The chain links TRBV5-6 to TRBJ1-5, with D maybe TRBD1 (6 bases). The CDR3 is 15 residues long. V dropped 0 bases and J dropped 6 bases, with 13 bases sitting between them. Germline CDR1 and CDR2: SGHDT and YYEEEE. CDR3 sequence reads: CASSLDTGWAQPQHF. As DNA, the CDR3 is TGTGCCAGCAGCTTGGATACAGGGTGGGCTCAGCCCCAGCATTTT.

The chain joins TRBV27 to TRBJ1-1; D is undetermined. Germline V gene lookup returns CDR1 MNHEY and CDR2 SMNVEV (reference sequence). V lost 5 bases and J lost 4, with 17 bases in between. CDR3 length: 15 residues. CDR3 DNA: TGTGCCAGCAGTATCTCAGGACTTCCGGGCACTGAAGCTTTCTTT. Its protein is CASSISGLPGTEAFF.

The chain combines TRBV4-1 with TRBJ1-1; 8 bases are a match to TRBD1. This CDR3 has 17 residues. Germline V lookup: CDR1 MGHRA, CDR2 YSYEKL. V lost 4 bases and J lost 4; bases outside the gene matches: 14. CDR3 loop: CASSPQSDRGWATEAFF. In DNA form, the CDR3 reads TGCGCCAGCAGCCCCCAGAGCGACAGGGGTTGGGCCACTGAAGCTTTCTTT.

The rearrangement links TRBV15 to TRBJ2-7; D not resolved. The V and J ends lost 0 bases and 0 bases respectively, with 6 bases between them. Germline V gives CDR1 LNHNV, CDR2 YYDKDF (reference sequence). The CDR3 runs 14 residues. In nucleotides, the CDR3 is TGTGCCACCAGCAGAGAGACCAGCTCCTACGAGCAGTACTTC. As protein: CATSRETSSYEQYF.

The chain recombines TRBV13 with TRBJ2-7; 12 bases fit TRBD2. CDR1 and CDR2 (germline): PRHDT, FYEKMQ (reference sequence). The CDR3 is 17 amino acids. Trimming removed 2 bases from V and 0 bases from J; junction bases left unmatched: 5. The CDR3 DNA is TGTGCCAGCAGCTTAAGGACTAGCGGGGCCAGCTCCTACGAGCAGTACTTC. Translating it yields CASSLRTSGASSYEQYF.

This sequence joins TRBV29-1 and TRBJ2-7, with 10 bases aligning to TRBD2. Unmatched junction bases numbered 10, after V lost 5 bases and J lost 0 bases. The length of the CDR3 is 16 residues. Germline-derived CDR1 and CDR2 are SQVTM and ANQGSEA. The CDR3 region has the DNA TGCAGCGTTCGGGAACTTTCTAGCGGGGGCTCCTACGAGCAGTACTTC. Translation gives CSVRELSSGGSYEQYF.

This chain uses TRBV9 with TRBJ2-5; tentatively, D is TRBD2 (6 bases). The CDR3 consists of 15 residues. The germline CDR1 and CDR2 sequences are SGDLS and YYNGEE. V lost 0 bases, J lost 4 bases, and 13 bases lay in between. CDR3: CASSVAPGVAETQYF. The DNA of the CDR3 is TGTGCCAGCAGCGTAGCCCCGGGAGTAGCAGAGACCCAGTACTTC.

The V call is TRBV5-1, the J call TRBJ2-3; D is undetermined. V was cut by 1 base and J by 3 bases, with 9 bases left in between. The CDR3 runs 14 residues. Per the germline V gene, CDR1 is SGHRS and CDR2 is YFSETQ. CDR3 residues: CASSLTAGTDTQYF. The CDR3 coding sequence is TGCGCCAGCAGCTTGACGGCTGGGACAGATACGCAGTATTTT.

The chain employs TRBV30 and TRBJ2-3, with a weak D call TRBD2 (5 bases). The CDR3 length is 14 residues. Germline lookup yields CDR1 GTSNPN and CDR2 SVGIG (reference sequence). V was shortened by 6 bases and J by 2 bases, with 15 bases between the two germline ends. CDR3 sequence: CACATGGTTDTQYF. The CDR3 region has the DNA TGTGCCTGCGCCACCGGAGGTACCACAGATACGCAGTATTTT.

This chain joins TRBV6-5 and TRBJ1-6; 10 positions match TRBD1. The CDR3 is 15 residues long. The ends lost 7 bases at V and 7 bases at J; junction bases unmatched: 7. CDR1 is MNHEY, CDR2 SVGAGI, per germline. CDR3 loop: CASTVLTGGNSPLHF. CDR3 nucleotides: TGTGCCAGCACCGTCCTGACAGGGGGCAATTCACCCCTCCACTTT.

The chain employs TRBV6-5 and TRBJ1-1; no definite D call. Between the trimmed V and J ends, which lost 6 bases and 0 bases, there was a span of 14 bases. CDR3 size: 15 residues. Germline V gives CDR1 MNHEY, CDR2 SVGAGI. Here the CDR3 DNA reads TGTGCCAGCAGCCGAGTCGGGATCATGAACACTGAAGCTTTCTTT. It yields the protein CASSRVGIMNTEAFF.

This sequence joins TRBV11-1 and TRBJ1-2; possible D gene TRBD1, 5 bases. Looked up from germline, CDR1 is SGHAT and CDR2 is FQDESV (reference sequence). V was cut by 5 bases and J by 2 bases, with 15 bases left in between. The CDR3 is made up of 15 amino acids. The CDR3 region is CASSPIDSTNYGYTF. Here the CDR3 DNA reads TGTGCCAGCAGCCCAATTGACAGCACAAACTATGGCTACACCTTC.

CDR3 amino acids: CASSIQGVDNQPQHF. CDR3 DNA sequence: TGTGCCAGCAGCATACAGGGCGTAGACAATCAGCCCCAGCATTTT. This chain uses TRBV5-6 with TRBJ1-5; possible D gene TRBD1, 6 bases. The ends were cut back, 4 bases at V and 3 bases at J, with 14 bases in the middle. The germline CDR1 and CDR2 sequences are SGHDT and YYEEEE. The CDR3 sequence is 15 residues long. Complete variable domain (other parts from reference TRBV5-6 and TRBJ1-5): DAGVTQSPTHLIKTRGQQVTLRCSPKSGHDTVSWYQQALGQGPQFIFQYYEEEERQRGNFPDRFSGHQFPNYSSELNVNALLLGDSALYLCASSIQGVDNQPQHFGDGTRLSIL.

As concerns this clone: The same CDR3 can be traced to other DNA sequences in this sample. The chain uses TRBV9 and TRBJ1-2; D might be TRBD1 (5 bases). The CDR3 runs to 14 residues. V lost 3 bases and J 2 bases, leaving 11 bases between the germline ends. Germline V gene sequence: CDR1 SGDLS, CDR2 YYNGEE. CDR3 nucleotides: TGTGCCAGCAGCGCGGGGACGGAGAACTATGGCTACACCTTC. Residues: CASSAGTENYGYTF.

The chain combines TRBV29-1 with TRBJ2-7; D gene uncertain. V was pared by 1 base and J by 3 bases, with 10 bases between. Germline values: CDR1 SQVTM, CDR2 ANQGSEA. The CDR3 covers 13 residues. CDR3 sequence (DNA): TGCAGCGTTGAAGGGGCGGCTAGCTACGAGCAGTACTTC. This sequence encodes CSVEGAASYEQYF.

CDR3 loop: CASRFWGSETQYF. CDR3 DNA: TGTGCCAGCCGATTCTGGGGTTCAGAGACCCAGTACTTC. J is TRBJ2-5 and V is TRBV28; D is ambiguous. The CDR3 is made up of 13 amino acids. The ends were cut back, 8 bases at V and 4 bases at J, with 14 bases in the middle. Germline V gene lookup returns CDR1 MDHEN and CDR2 SYDVKM.